This entry is about one T cell receptor beta chain. This receptor's antigen is unknown. No much larger clonotype is one base removed from it; base qualities were not supplied. Library preparation used multiplex PCR. Sequencing took place on an Illumina HiSeq 4000. CDR3 regions were amplified by Arm-PCR with iRepertoire HTBI primers to construct TCR beta libraries. Before sequencing, the PCR products underwent gel purification. The study's own analysis went as follows. A total of fewer than 65 TRBV and some 15 TRBJ segments were identified across samples and were used for gene usage analysis of CDR3 amino acid clonotypes. Filtered high-quality paired reads were merged into contigs using COPE and FqMerger. BLAST was used to align contigs to the IMGT TRBV, TRBD and TRBJ reference genes, and CDR3 was defined following IMGT. Clonotypes above 0.1% frequency were classified as highly expanded clones. Repertoire diversity was measured by Shannon entropy, and V-J evenness by the Gini coefficient. Clonotypes shared by more than one individual were considered public. The public reads were quality trimmed at Q25 with fastp and then assembled into clones with MiXCR by TCRdb, keeping productive beta chains. Rows with one shared CDR3 protein collapse into an entry with the most common genes and DNA. The V and J calls were determined by TCRdb, not by the authors. In all, the sample holds over 350,000 distinct CDR3 sequences, and 14% of those were seen once. Roughly a sixth of the sample comes from the top ten.

The sample comes from a study of regulatory T cells in long-lasting Graves disease listed by TCRdb under 2021. Regarding the study in general: Antithyroid drugs had been taken for less than 3 months by newly diagnosed Graves' disease patients. Persistent Graves' disease patients were compared with newly diagnosed Graves' disease patients by peripheral blood TCR sequencing and RNA sequencing. The study was registered as a clinical trial and conducted in China. TCR sequencing covered around 13 persistent and approximately 20 newly diagnosed Graves' disease patients, some 35 samples in total.

CDR1 and CDR2 were assigned from the germline V gene as SQVTM and ANQGSEA. V has 3 bases trimmed and J has 6 bases trimmed; junction bases matching no gene number 2. The CDR3 sequence holds 12 residues, the cysteine and phenylalanine included. Only the CDR3 region is kept as DNA, spanning 36 bases read in frame from base 1. The full study reports these points: Sequencing and analysis were limited to the TCR beta chain. Only peripheral blood was studied, because thyroid tissue, the primary lesion, was inaccessible. Lower TCR Shannon entropy and fewer highly expanded clones were observed in persistent Graves' disease patients than in newly diagnosed patients, which suggested clonal expansion. Preferential use of TRBV28, TRBJ1-2 and TRBJ2-5 was observed in persistent disease, whereas TRBV20-1 and TRBJ2-1 were favored in newly diagnosed disease. Patients with persistent disease shared more public clonotypes (roughly 2,900) than newly diagnosed patients did (approximately 990). The authors acknowledged the small sample size as a limitation that may reduce accuracy.

The time point tag for this specimen amounts to: newly diagnosed GD, antithyroid drugs for less than 3 months. For both TCR sequencing and RNA sequencing, RNA was extracted from PBMCs using TRIzol. The diagnosis of Graves' disease followed American Thyroid Association guidelines. Recruitment of patients was carried out at an endocrinology department in Xi'an, China. Each patient gave about 9.1 milliliters of peripheral blood, collected in an EDTA anticoagulant tube. Ficoll Paque Plus density gradient separation was used to isolate PBMCs, and no additional T cell sorting was done. An Agilent 2100 Bioanalyzer and agarose gel were used to assess RNA quality, and a NanoDrop 2000 was used to measure RNA concentration. These data were also reused for a study on T cells in Graves' hyperthyroidism and ophthalmopathy. The second investigation adds: Stable Graves' hyperthyroidism was defined as no progression to ophthalmopathy during 18 months of follow-up. Hyperthyroidism patients were newly diagnosed, with disease duration under 2 months, and aged 18 to 65 years. Patients with uncontrolled infections, other autoimmune diseases, pregnancy or lactation were excluded. Diagnoses relied on clinical symptoms, serum thyroxine and TRAb, thyroid ultrasound and orbital computed tomography. A first-round RT-PCR of the TCR CDR3 used the HTBI primer set with the Qiagen OneStep RT-PCR kit. Blood samples also contained most of the expanded thyroid clonotypes (frequency above 0.001), which suggests that blood repertoires may reflect thyroid immune responses. Ophthalmopathy was separated from stable hyperthyroidism by a 13 V-J signature model, with roughly 88% sensitivity and 81% to 82% specificity obtained in cross-validation and 80%/75% obtained in testing. In validation, progression to ophthalmopathy was predicted by the model with around 71% sensitivity and roughly 72% specificity, a median of around 6.5 months before onset. To identify TCR V-J signatures that set the groups apart, the researchers used a discovery cohort of 100 patients, made up of 43 with Graves' ophthalmopathy and 57 with stable Graves' hyperthyroidism. Prospective prediction of ophthalmopathy was tested in an independent validation cohort consisting of fewer than 20 hyperthyroidism patients and 17 patients who later progressed to ophthalmopathy. The 90 to 100 discovery patients were randomly split 7:3 into training and test sets. In more than 5 Graves' hyperthyroidism patients, the study also compared T-cell repertoires from thyroid tissue with T-cell repertoires from blood. Once sampling was done, hyperthyroidism patients were given methimazole at a starting dose of 30 mg daily, whereas ophthalmopathy patients were given high-dose intravenous methylprednisolone. Libraries were constructed in a second round of multiplex PCR, after which size selection and purification were performed. Sequencing of the libraries was done on an Illumina HiSeq2000 using paired-end 100 bp reads. Raw data were processed with SOAPnuke, discarding reads with adapters, uncalled bases, mean Phred below 15, or no exact constant-primer or identifier match. High-quality paired reads were merged using COPE v1.2.5, and each unique nucleotide sequence was defined as a clonotype. MiTCR v1.1 was used to align the clonotypes against IMGT TRBV, TRBD and TRBJ reference segments. The analysis included only V-J combinations with a frequency above 0.0001, which together covered around 99% of the repertoires. A TCS score was defined as the ratio of F50 (clonal expansion) to E x V (chaos), with BLOSUM62-based TCRdist applied between CDR3 peptides within each V-J. Welch's t-statistics and random forest reduced around 550 V-J features to 13, which were used in a naive Bayes classifier (R e1071). Sample size was not statistically predetermined, and blinding of investigators to group allocation was not performed. The paper describes TCR Vbeta CDR3 sequencing of 135 peripheral blood samples, made up of roughly 45 ophthalmopathy patients, some 76 hyperthyroidism patients and 17 progressor patients.

The receptor was derived from a woman aged 45-60 years with Graves disease. Donor details come from another sample of the same person, matched by shared clones. The starting material was peripheral blood mononuclear cells (PBMCs), obtained at new diagnosis, from a patient treated with antithyroid drugs. Here the chain combines TRBV29-1 and TRBJ2-1; TRBD2 matches 7 bases in the middle. The DNA sequence is as follows: TGCAGCGTTGATCCTAGCGGCAATGAGCAGTTCTTC. Translated, it reads CSVDPSGNEQFF.